This passage covers 2 T cell receptor beta chains from one sample sequenced in a study of blood T cell repertoires in COVID-19. Generated by immunoSEQ multiplex PCR, the TCRdb table keeps only in-frame clones and is missing some. Seen here are around 280,000 clones, around 87% observed once, and the top ten hold over 2%. The source material was peripheral blood. Every receptor here comes from a woman aged 45-60 years who had recovered from COVID-19.

The chain employs TRBV7-8 and TRBJ2-6; the D is unclear. The CDR3 length is 15 residues. Germline CDR1 is SGHVS and CDR2 is FQNEAQ. Deletions cut 1 base from V and 2 bases from J, with 6 bases between. The CDR3 nucleotides are TGTGCCAGCAGCTTAGACCGCGCTGGGGCCAACGTCCTGACTTTC. Translating it yields CASSLDRAGANVLTF.

The V gene is TRBV7-2, the J gene TRBJ2-7; a possible D gene is TRBD2 (6 bases). Trimming pared 1 base from V and 4 bases from J, leaving 14 bases between. The CDR3 runs 15 residues. Germline V gene lookup returns CDR1 SGHTA and CDR2 FQGNSA. The CDR3 is CASSLGGGILYEQYF. CDR3 nucleotides: TGTGCCAGCAGCTTAGGTGGCGGGATTCTGTACGAGCAGTACTTC.